The sequence of this T cell receptor (beta chain) was determined in a study of graft-versus-host responses after intestinal transplantation. Across the whole study: The recipients all started with anti-thymocyte globulin induction and then took tacrolimus and steroids for 2 to 3 years.

As regards this clone: What it binds is not known.

TCRdb's copy holds only in-frame clones and misses some; the assay was immunoSEQ multiplex PCR. The sample yields roughly 92,000 clones, less than 90% seen once. V lost 7 bases, J lost 5 bases, and 24 bases lay in between. Germline assignment: CDR1 MDHEN and CDR2 SYDVKM. The CDR3 runs 17 residues. The sequences come from unstimulated CD4+ T cells sorted from spleen or lymph node cells, collected before transplant. This clonotype was sampled from a human donor who was the organ donor for an intestinal transplant. The chain recombines TRBV28 with TRBJ2-1; the D gene is possibly TRBD2 (5 bases). The CDR3 region is CASNTSWKRKLDNEQFF. CDR3 DNA sequence: TGTGCCAGCAACACAAGTTGGAAGCGGAAACTAGACAATGAGCAGTTCTTC. The entire variable domain, with the rest obtained from reference TRBV28 and TRBJ2-1, is as follows: DVKVTQSSRYLVKRTGEKVFLECVQDMDHENMFWYRQDPGLGLRLIYFSYDVKMKEKGDIPEGYSVSREKKERFSLILESASTNQTSMYLCASNTSWKRKLDNEQFFGPGTRLTVL.